This entry describes one TCR beta chain. Its antigen is unidentified. It may be a read error: a sequence one base away is much more abundant. Via MiXCR, TCRdb re-called the multiplex PCR reads, giving one row per CDR3 protein. This sample yields about 150,000 distinct CDR3 sequences, of which approximately 29% are seen a single time; approximately 2.2% belongs to the top ten. The data are from a study of breast tumors, draining lymph nodes, adjacent tissues. Findings and caveats of the study: Data fit most tumor T cells coming from lymph node, expanding in tumor. Tumor repertoires ranked between lymph nodes and nontumor tissue in diversity, with V and J gene preferences. Tumor and nontumor repertoires were significantly more similar in luminal-like than in basal-like breast cancer.

The lymph nodes were axillary draining lymph nodes from breast cancer patients. V gave up 3 bases and J gave up 9 bases; unmatched junction bases: 7. The germline gives CDR1 SGDLS, CDR2 YYNGEE. The CDR3 is made up of 15 amino acids. The chain uses TRBV9 and TRBJ1-6, with 9 bases lining up with TRBD1. This sequence originates from a female donor with breast cancer. Some clones in this sample may be carry-over from other donors' samples. Input material: axillary lymph node tissue. The CDR3 loop reads CASSAGDRESSPLHF. The CDR3 DNA is TGTGCCAGCAGCGCAGGGGACAGGGAAAGTTCACCCCTCCACTTT.